The T cell receptor beta chain under discussion was sequenced for a study of blood T cell repertoires in COVID-19. As for the study in general: The United States, Italy and Spain provided the acute and convalescent COVID-19 samples. PBMCs, B-cell-depleted T cells, or T cells provided the cDNA or gDNA that made up the material.

Trimming removed 2 bases from V and 3 bases from J, with 20 bases in between. CDR1 and CDR2 from the germline V gene are GTSNPN and SVGIG (reference sequence). The CDR3 covers 17 residues. The authors' processing: Reference gene primer amplification yielded estimated nucleated cell counts. Method: immunoSEQ multiplex PCR; TCRdb's copy keeps in-frame clones and lacks some. D and trimming were read from the DNA, whereas the V and J calls and clone size are those reported in that table. The sample carries roughly 60,000 clones, 70% to 85% recorded once. This clone was seen a few times. The gene calls are TRBV30 and TRBJ2-4; TRBD2 might be the D (7 bases). The sequence came from a man aged 60 to 75 with acute or convalescent COVID-19. Sequenced sample: peripheral blood. CDR3 nucleotides: TGTGCCTGGAGTTCCCAAGGGGGAGGGGGTTACAAAAACATTCAGTACTTC. It encodes CAWSSQGGGGYKNIQYF.